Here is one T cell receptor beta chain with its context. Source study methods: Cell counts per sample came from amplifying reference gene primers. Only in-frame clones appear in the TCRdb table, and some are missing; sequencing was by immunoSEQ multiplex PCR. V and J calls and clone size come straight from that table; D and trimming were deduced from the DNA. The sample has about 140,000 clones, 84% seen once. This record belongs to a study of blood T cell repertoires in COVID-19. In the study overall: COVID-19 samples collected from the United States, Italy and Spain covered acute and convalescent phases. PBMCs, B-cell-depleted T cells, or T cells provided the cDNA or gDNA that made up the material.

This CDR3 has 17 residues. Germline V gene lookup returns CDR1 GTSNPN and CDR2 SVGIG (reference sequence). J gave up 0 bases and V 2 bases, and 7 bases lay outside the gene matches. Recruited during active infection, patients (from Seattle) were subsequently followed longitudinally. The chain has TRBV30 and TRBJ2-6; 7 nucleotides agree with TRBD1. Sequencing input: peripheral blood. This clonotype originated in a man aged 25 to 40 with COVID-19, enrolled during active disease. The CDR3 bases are TGTGCCTGGAGTAGGGACAGAACAAACTCTGGGGCCAACGTCCTGACTTTC. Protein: CAWSRDRTNSGANVLTF.